This TCR beta chain stems from a study of cytomegalovirus exposure and HLA in healthy donors. General study results and limits: Per published reports, the classifier diagnosed cytomegalovirus status with high specificity and sensitivity.

CDR1 and CDR2 from the germline V gene are SGDLS and YYNGEE. Between the trimmed V and J ends, which lost 3 bases and 6 bases, there was a span of 9 bases. The CDR3 contains 12 residues. Method: immunoSEQ multiplex PCR; TCRdb's copy keeps in-frame clones and lacks some. Found here are around 65,000 clones, 80% to 95% of them singletons; the top ten hold about 5.2%. About this clone: Its antigen is unknown.

The chain carries TRBV9 and TRBJ1-2; a weak D match, TRBD1 (5 bases). The TCR originated in a man aged 18 to 29 in good health and CMV-seropositive. Sequenced sample: PBMCs. CDR3 bases: TGTGCCAGCAGCGGCGGGGGGGATGGCTACACCTTC. Residues: CASSGGGDGYTF.